Shown below are 23 T cell receptor beta chains from a single sample sequenced in a study of blood T cell repertoires in COVID-19. Profiled with immunoSEQ multiplex PCR; TCRdb holds only in-frame clones, not every one. The sample records roughly 230,000 clones, about nine tenths being singletons. Sequencing was carried out using PBMCs or T cells enriched from blood (not recorded which). Receptors originate from a young man in a cohort exposed to, infected with or recovered from COVID-19 (not recorded which).

This clone was seen just once. V is TRBV3-1 (or the pseudogene TRBV3-2) and J is TRBJ2-6; D uncertain. This CDR3 is built from 18 residues. Trimming took 3 bases from V and 0 from J, leaving 15 bases between them. Germline-derived CDR1 and CDR2 are LGHDT and YNNKEL (reference sequence). CDR3 sequence reads: CASSHLVSGGSGANVLTF. The CDR3, as DNA: TGTGCCAGCAGCCATCTGGTCTCCGGCGGCTCTGGGGCCAACGTCCTGACTTTC.

In DNA, the CDR3 is TGTGCCACCAGTGACCCAACCGGAGAGGAGACCCAGTACTTC. Protein: CATSDPTGEETQYF. V and J are TRBV24-1 and TRBJ2-5; D gene unclear. CDR1 and CDR2 from the germline V gene are KGHDR and SFDVKD. CDR3 size: 14 residues. Trimming stripped 4 bases from V and 5 bases from J, with 13 bases between.

The CDR3 spells CASSDWDFRSYNEQFF. CDR3 nucleotides: TGTGCCAGCAGTGATTGGGACTTCCGTTCCTACAATGAGCAGTTCTTC. This rearrangement joins TRBV27 to TRBJ2-1, with D perhaps TRBD2 (6 bases). CDR1 and CDR2 from the germline V gene are MNHEY and SMNVEV (reference sequence). V lost 5 bases and J lost 1, with 15 bases in between. The CDR3 length is 16 residues.

V gene TRBV2 combines with J gene TRBJ1-2; possible D gene TRBD1, 6 bases. This CDR3 contains 14 residues. The V gene's germline CDR1 is SNHLY and CDR2 FYNNEI. V was shortened by 4 bases and J by 8 bases, with 17 bases between the two germline ends. The CDR3 DNA follows: TGTGCCAGCAGTGCTGGGGGGCCGGGAGGCGGCTACACCTTC. It translates to CASSAGGPGGGYTF. The variable domain in full, completed from reference TRBV2 and TRBJ1-2, reads EPEVTQTPSHQVTQMGQEVILRCVPISNHLYFYWYRQILGQKVEFLVSFYNNEISEKSEIFDDQFSVERPDGSNFTLKIRSTKLEDSAMYFCASSAGGPGGGYTFGSGTRLTVV.

The rearrangement links TRBV6-5 to TRBJ2-3; 11 bases map to TRBD2. The CDR3 runs to 15 residues. Trimming at V came to 7 bases and at J to 5 bases, leaving 8 bases not matched to a gene. From germline, CDR1 is MNHEY and CDR2 SVGAGI. CDR3 sequence: CASKLAGGPGDTQYF. The DNA of the CDR3 is TGTGCCAGCAAATTAGCGGGAGGGCCAGGAGATACGCAGTATTTT.

V and J are TRBV5-1 and TRBJ1-1, with D possibly being TRBD1 (5 bases). Trimming removed 0 bases at V and 1 base at J, with 10 bases between. This CDR3 has 15 residues. CDR1 is SGHRS and CDR2 is YFSETQ in the germline V gene. CDR3 DNA sequence: TGCGCCAGCAGCTTGGCCCGACAGACGAACACTGAAGCTTTCTTT. It specifies CASSLARQTNTEAFF.

As DNA, the CDR3 is TGTGCCAGCAGTTACTTCACGCTCCGGAATTGGACAGGGGGCAACTATGGCTACACCTTC. This sequence encodes CASSYFTLRNWTGGNYGYTF. V usage is TRBV6-2 or TRBV6-3 and J usage is TRBJ1-2; 11 positions match TRBD1. The CDR3 is made up of 20 amino acids. V dropped 1 base and J dropped 2; count of bases not matched to a gene: 15. Germline V gene data show CDR1 as MNHEY and CDR2 as SVGEGT.

The V call is TRBV9, the J call TRBJ1-2, with 7 positions matching TRBD1. The CDR3 runs to 14 residues. V was pared by 3 bases and J by 8 bases, with 10 bases of the junction left unmatched. Germline-derived CDR1 and CDR2 are SGDLS and YYNGEE. CDR3: CASSEYRGSDGYTF. In nucleotides, the CDR3 is TGTGCCAGCAGCGAATACAGGGGAAGTGACGGCTACACCTTC.

The chain combines TRBV15 with TRBJ1-1; perhaps TRBD1 as D (5 bases). Trimming cost V 5 bases and J 0 bases, with 16 bases left between them. Germline V CDR1 and CDR2: LNHNV, YYDKDF (reference sequence). CDR3 size: 16 residues. CDR3 protein: CATSRRGIIMNTEAFF. The DNA for the CDR3 is TGTGCCACCAGCCGCCGGGGGATCATCATGAACACTGAAGCTTTCTTT. Full variable domain (rest looked up from reference TRBV15 and TRBJ1-1): DAMVIQNPRYQVTQFGKPVTLSCSQTLNHNVMYWYQQKSSQAPKLLFHYYDKDFNNEADTPDNFQSRRPNTSFCFLDIRSPGLGDTAMYLCATSRRGIIMNTEAFFGQGTRLTVV.

The chain has TRBV28 and TRBJ2-7; the match to TRBD2 covers 8 bases. Germline CDR1 is MDHEN and CDR2 is SYDVKM. J gave up 3 bases and V 6 bases, and 10 bases lay outside the gene matches. This CDR3 is 15 amino acids long. The CDR3 spells CASRPMGTRYYEQYF. CDR3 coding DNA: TGTGCCAGCAGACCAATGGGGACTAGGTACTACGAGCAGTACTTC.

J is TRBJ1-2 and V is TRBV6-5; 7 bases fit TRBD1. This CDR3 has 15 residues. Germline assignment: CDR1 MNHEY and CDR2 SVGAGI. V shed 2 bases, J shed 7 bases, and the junction held 10 bases outside the gene matches. The CDR3 loop reads CASSYGPTGAAGYTF. The CDR3 DNA is TGTGCCAGCAGTTACGGACCTACAGGGGCTGCTGGCTACACCTTC.

J is TRBJ2-3 and V is TRBV28; TRBD1 matches 7 bases. This CDR3 spans 15 amino acids. With 3 bases clipped from V and 2 bases from J, the junction kept 5 bases outside the gene matches. Per germline, CDR1 MDHEN and CDR2 SYDVKM. The CDR3 sequence: CASSFRDRYTDTQYF. The CDR3 coding sequence is TGTGCCAGCAGTTTCAGGGACAGATACACAGATACGCAGTATTTT.

The chain is built from TRBV3-1 (or the pseudogene TRBV3-2) and TRBJ2-7; a weak D match, TRBD2 (5 bases). The CDR3 runs to 14 residues. V lost 4 bases and J lost 4, with 14 bases in between. Germline assignment: CDR1 LGHDT and CDR2 YNNKEL (reference sequence). The CDR3 DNA follows: TGTGCCAGCAGCCGGCGGACTCTTGAATACGAGCAGTACTTC. It is translated as CASSRRTLEYEQYF.

This sequence joins TRBV6-5 and TRBJ2-7; possible D gene TRBD1, 5 bases. The V end lost 0 bases, the J end lost 5 bases, and 14 bases lay between the germline ends. This CDR3 spans 15 amino acids. Germline lookup yields CDR1 MNHEY and CDR2 SVGAGI. The DNA for the CDR3 is TGTGCCAGCAGTTACTCGGTCGCAGGGTTGAACGAGCAGTACTTC. This encodes CASSYSVAGLNEQYF.

The chain couples TRBV28 to TRBJ2-1; TRBD1 matches 8 bases. Germline V lookup: CDR1 MDHEN, CDR2 SYDVKM. This CDR3 spans 19 amino acids. Trimming cost V 5 bases and J 2 bases; bases outside gene matches: 17. The chain's CDR3 is CASSQQEPRRTGPYNEQFF. CDR3 coding DNA: TGTGCCAGCAGTCAACAAGAACCCCGCCGGACAGGGCCCTACAATGAGCAGTTCTTC.

This clone was detected only once. V is TRBV29-1 and J is TRBJ2-7; D may be TRBD2 (6 bases). The CDR3 totals 13 residues. CDR1 is SQVTM, CDR2 ANQGSEA, per germline. Trimming pared 5 bases from V and 0 bases from J, leaving 11 bases between. The CDR3 loop reads CSVSGSSSYEQYF. The CDR3 DNA is TGCAGCGTTAGCGGGTCGAGCTCCTACGAGCAGTACTTC.

The rearrangement uses TRBV6-5 and TRBJ1-2, with 9 bases that match TRBD1. The length of the CDR3 is 14 residues. V lost 5 bases and J lost 8; bases outside the gene matches: 9. CDR1 is MNHEY, CDR2 SVGAGI, per germline. The CDR3 protein is CASSPGQGIYGYTF. DNA of the CDR3: TGTGCCAGCAGTCCCGGACAGGGGATTTACGGCTACACCTTC.

The chain is built from TRBV29-1 and TRBJ2-6; no firm D call. Germline V CDR1 and CDR2: SQVTM, ANQGSEA. V was trimmed by 4 bases and J by 0 bases, leaving 7 bases between them. The CDR3 totals 14 residues. The CDR3 spells CSVGQISGANVLTF. CDR3 DNA sequence: TGCAGCGTTGGGCAGATCTCTGGGGCCAACGTCCTGACTTTC.

The chain is built from TRBV11-3 and TRBJ2-1; 10 nucleotides agree with TRBD1. CDR3 length: 15 residues. Germline V gives CDR1 SGHNT, CDR2 YENEEA. V shed 1 base, J shed 7 bases, and the junction held 4 bases outside the gene matches. For the CDR3, the DNA is TGTGCCAGCAGCTTAGGATGGACAGGGGGAAATGAGCAGTTCTTC. Its protein is CASSLGWTGGNEQFF.

The table lists this clone with a count of one. The genes are TRBV7-2 and TRBJ2-5, with D maybe TRBD2 (5 bases). The CDR3 loop spans 13 amino acids. The V and J ends lost 5 bases and 1 base respectively, with 8 bases between them. The germline CDR1 and CDR2 sequences are SGHTA and FQGNSA. The CDR3 DNA is TGTGCCAGCAGCCCGGACTCCCAAGAGACCCAGTACTTC. This codes for CASSPDSQETQYF.

The chain has TRBV7-3 and TRBJ2-5; a possible D gene is TRBD2 (5 bases). The germline gives CDR1 SGHTA, CDR2 FQGTGA. The CDR3 sequence is 15 residues long. Trimming left V 1 base short and J 2 bases short, with 11 bases between. CDR3 sequence: CASSLMAGLQETQYF. The CDR3, as DNA: TGTGCCAGCAGCTTAATGGCGGGTCTACAAGAGACCCAGTACTTC.

Here the CDR3 DNA reads TGTGCCAGTAGTATAAGGACTAGCGGTAACAATGAGCAGTTCTTC. It specifies CASSIRTSGNNEQFF. The chain recombines TRBV19 with TRBJ2-1, with 10 bases that match TRBD2. The germline V gene encodes CDR1 LNHDA and CDR2 SQIVND (reference sequence). CDR3 size: 15 residues. The junction had 3 bases not matched to a gene; V was cut back by 2 bases and J by 5 bases.

This clone came up once. V usage is TRBV4-1 and J usage is TRBJ2-7; the D gene is possibly TRBD1 (6 bases). The CDR3 runs 15 residues. With 6 bases removed from V and 3 bases from J, the gap between germline ends came to 18 bases. Germline V gene lookup returns CDR1 MGHRA and CDR2 YSYEKL. CDR3 amino acids: CASRTIGQKGYEQYF. The CDR3 bases are TGCGCCAGCAGAACAATAGGACAGAAGGGCTACGAGCAGTACTTC.